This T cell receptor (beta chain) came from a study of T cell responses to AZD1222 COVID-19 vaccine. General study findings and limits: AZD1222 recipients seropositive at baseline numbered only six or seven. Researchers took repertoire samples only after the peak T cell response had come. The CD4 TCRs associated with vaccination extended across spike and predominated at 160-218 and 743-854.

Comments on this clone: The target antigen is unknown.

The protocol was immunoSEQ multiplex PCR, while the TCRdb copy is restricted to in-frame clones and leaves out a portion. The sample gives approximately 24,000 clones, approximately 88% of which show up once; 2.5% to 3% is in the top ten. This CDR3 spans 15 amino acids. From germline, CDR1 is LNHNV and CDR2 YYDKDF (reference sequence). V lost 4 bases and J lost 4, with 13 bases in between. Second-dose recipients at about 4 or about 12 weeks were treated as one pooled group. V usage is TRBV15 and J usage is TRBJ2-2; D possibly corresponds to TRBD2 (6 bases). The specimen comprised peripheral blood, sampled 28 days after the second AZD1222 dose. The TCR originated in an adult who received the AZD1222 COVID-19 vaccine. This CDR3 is CATSTGGGVTGELFF. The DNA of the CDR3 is TGTGCCACCAGCACCGGAGGCGGGGTCACCGGGGAGCTGTTTTTT.